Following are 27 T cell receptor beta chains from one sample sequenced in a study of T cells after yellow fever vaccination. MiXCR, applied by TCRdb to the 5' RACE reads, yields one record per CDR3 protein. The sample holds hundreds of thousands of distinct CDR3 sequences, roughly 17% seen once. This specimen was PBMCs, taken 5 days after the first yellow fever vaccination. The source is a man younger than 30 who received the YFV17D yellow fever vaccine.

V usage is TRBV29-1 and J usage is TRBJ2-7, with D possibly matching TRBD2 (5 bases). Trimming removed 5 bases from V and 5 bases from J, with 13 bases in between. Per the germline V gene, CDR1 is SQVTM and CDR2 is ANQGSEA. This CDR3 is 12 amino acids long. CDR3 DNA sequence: TGCAGCGTTTGGTCGGGGTCCCACGAGCAGTACTTC. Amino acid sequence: CSVWSGSHEQYF.

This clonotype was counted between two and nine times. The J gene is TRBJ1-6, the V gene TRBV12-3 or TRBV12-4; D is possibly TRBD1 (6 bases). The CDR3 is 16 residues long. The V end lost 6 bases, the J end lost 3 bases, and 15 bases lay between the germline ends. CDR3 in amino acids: CASSSLGGGYNSPLHF. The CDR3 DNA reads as TGTGCCAGCAGCAGCCTAGGGGGAGGCTATAATTCACCCCTCCACTTT.

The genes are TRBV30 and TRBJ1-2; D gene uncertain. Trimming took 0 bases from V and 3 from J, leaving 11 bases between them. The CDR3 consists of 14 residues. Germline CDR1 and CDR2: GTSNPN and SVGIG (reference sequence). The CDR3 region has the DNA TGTGCCTGGAGTGTACTTCAGGAACACTATGGCTACACCTTC. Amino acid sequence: CAWSVLQEHYGYTF.

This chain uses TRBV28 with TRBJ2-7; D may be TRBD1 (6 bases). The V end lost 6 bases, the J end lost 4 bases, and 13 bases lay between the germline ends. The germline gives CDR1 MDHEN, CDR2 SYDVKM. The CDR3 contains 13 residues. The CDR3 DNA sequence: TGTGCCAGCAGGGGGACATTCACTTACGAGCAGTACGTC. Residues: CASRGTFTYEQYV.

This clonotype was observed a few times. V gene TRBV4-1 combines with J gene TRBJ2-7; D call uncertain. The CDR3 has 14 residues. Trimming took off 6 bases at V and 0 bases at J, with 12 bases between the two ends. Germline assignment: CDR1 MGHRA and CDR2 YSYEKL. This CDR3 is CASRMAVSSYEQYV. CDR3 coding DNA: TGCGCCAGCAGAATGGCGGTGAGCTCCTACGAGCAGTACGTC.

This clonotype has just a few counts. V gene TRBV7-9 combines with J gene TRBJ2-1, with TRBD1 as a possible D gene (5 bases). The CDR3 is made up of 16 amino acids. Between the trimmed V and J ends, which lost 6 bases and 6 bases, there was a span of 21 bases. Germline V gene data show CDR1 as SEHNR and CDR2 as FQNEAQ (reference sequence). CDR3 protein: CASSTKDEDTPNEQFF. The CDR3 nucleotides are TGTGCCAGCAGTACAAAGGATGAGGACACTCCCAATGAGCAGTTCTTC.

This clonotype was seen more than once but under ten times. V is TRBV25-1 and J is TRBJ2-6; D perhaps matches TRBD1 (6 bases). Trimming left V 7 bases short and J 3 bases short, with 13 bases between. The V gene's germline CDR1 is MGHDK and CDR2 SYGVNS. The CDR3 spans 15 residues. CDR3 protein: CASTPGTIGANVLTF. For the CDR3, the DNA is TGTGCCAGCACTCCCGGGACAATTGGGGCCAACGTCCTGACTTTC.

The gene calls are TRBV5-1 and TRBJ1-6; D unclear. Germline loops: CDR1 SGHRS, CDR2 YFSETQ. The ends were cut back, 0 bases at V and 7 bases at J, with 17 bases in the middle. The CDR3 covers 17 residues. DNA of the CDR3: TGCGCCAGCAGCTTGGTGATCCGTTCCGCAGCAAATTCACCCCTCCACTTT. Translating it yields CASSLVIRSAANSPLHF.

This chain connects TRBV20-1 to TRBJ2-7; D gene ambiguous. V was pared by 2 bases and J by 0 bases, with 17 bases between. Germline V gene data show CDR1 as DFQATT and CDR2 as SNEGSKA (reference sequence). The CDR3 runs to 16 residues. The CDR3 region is CSARSVGQASSYEQYF. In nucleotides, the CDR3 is TGCAGTGCTAGATCGGTTGGGCAGGCCAGCTCCTACGAGCAGTACTTC.

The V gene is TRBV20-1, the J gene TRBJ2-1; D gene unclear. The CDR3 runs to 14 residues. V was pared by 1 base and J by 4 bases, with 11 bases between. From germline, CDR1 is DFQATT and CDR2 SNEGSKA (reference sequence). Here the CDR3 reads CSARAAGLYNEQFF. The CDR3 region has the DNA TGCAGTGCTAGAGCGGCAGGTCTGTACAATGAGCAGTTCTTC.

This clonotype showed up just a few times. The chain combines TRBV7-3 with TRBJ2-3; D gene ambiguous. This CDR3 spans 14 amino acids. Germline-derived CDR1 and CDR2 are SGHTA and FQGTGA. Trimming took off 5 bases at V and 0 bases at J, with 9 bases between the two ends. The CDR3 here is CASSGSWSTDTQYF. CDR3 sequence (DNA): TGTGCCAGCAGCGGGTCCTGGAGCACAGATACGCAGTATTTT.

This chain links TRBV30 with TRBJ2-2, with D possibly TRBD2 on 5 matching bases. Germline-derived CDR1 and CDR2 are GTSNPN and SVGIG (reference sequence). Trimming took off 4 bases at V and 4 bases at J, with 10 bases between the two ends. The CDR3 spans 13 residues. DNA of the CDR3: TGTGCCTGGAACGACTATTCCACCGGGGAGCTGTTTTTT. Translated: CAWNDYSTGELFF. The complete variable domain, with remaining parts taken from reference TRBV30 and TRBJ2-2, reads SQTIHQWPATLVQPVGSPLSLECTVEGTSNPNLYWYRQAAGRGLQLLFYSVGIGQISSEVPQNLSASRPQDRQFILSSKKLLLSDSGFYLCAWNDYSTGELFFGEGSRLTVL.

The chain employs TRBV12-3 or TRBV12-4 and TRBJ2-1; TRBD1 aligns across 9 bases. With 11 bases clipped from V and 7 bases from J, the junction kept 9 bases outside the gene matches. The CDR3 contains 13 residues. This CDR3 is CAARQGVGNEQFF. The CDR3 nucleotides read TGTGCCGCCCGACAGGGGGTAGGGAATGAGCAGTTCTTC.

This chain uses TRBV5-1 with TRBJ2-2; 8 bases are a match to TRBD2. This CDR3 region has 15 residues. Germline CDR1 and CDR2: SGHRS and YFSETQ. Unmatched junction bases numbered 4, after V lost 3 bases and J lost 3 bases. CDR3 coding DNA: TGCGCCAGCAGCTGGACGGGGGGGCACACCGGGGAGCTGTTTTTT. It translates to CASSWTGGHTGELFF.

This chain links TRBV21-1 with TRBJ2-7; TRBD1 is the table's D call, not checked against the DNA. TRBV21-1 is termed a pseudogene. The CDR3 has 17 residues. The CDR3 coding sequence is TGTGCCAGCAGCATTAGACAGGGTTCCATTTTTTCCTACGAGCAGTACGTC. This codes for CASSIRQGSIFSYEQYV.

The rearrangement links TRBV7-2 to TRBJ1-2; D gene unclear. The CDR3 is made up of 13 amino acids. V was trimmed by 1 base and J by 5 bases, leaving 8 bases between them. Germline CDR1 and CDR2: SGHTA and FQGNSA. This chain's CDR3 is CASSLEAQYGYTF. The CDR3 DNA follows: TGTGCCAGCAGCTTAGAGGCTCAATATGGCTACACCTTC.

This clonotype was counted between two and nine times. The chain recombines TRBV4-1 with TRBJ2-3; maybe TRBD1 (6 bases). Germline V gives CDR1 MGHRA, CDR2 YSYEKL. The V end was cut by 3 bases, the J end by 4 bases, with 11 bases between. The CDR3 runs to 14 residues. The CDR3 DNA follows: TGCGCCAGCAGCCATGGACAGTTTGCAGATACGCAGTATTTT. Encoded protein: CASSHGQFADTQYF.

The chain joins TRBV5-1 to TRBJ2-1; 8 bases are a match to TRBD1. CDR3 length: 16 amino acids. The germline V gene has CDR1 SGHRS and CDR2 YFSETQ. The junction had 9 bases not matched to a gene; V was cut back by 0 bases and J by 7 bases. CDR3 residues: CASSLARGREMNEQFF. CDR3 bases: TGCGCCAGCAGCTTGGCCAGGGGGCGAGAGATGAATGAGCAGTTCTTC.

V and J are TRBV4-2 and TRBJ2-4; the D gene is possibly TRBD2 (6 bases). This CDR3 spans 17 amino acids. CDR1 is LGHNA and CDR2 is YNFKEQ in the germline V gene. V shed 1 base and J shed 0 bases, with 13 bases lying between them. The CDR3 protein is CASSQGAGGEAKNIQYF. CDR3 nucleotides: TGTGCCAGCAGCCAAGGGGCTGGCGGGGAAGCCAAAAACATTCAGTACTTC.

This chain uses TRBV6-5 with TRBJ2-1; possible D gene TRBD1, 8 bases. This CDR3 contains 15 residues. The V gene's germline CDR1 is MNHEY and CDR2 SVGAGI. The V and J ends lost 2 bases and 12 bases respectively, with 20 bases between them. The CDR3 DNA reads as TGTGCCAGCAGTTACACTACAGGGGGGGGCCGATTGCAGTTCTTC. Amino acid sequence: CASSYTTGGGRLQFF.

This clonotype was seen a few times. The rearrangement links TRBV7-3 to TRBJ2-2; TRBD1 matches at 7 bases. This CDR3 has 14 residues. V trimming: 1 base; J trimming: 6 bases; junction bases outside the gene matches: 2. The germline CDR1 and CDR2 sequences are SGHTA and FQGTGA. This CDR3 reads CASSLRQGPGELFF. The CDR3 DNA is TGTGCCAGCAGCTTAAGACAGGGACCCGGGGAGCTGTTTTTT.

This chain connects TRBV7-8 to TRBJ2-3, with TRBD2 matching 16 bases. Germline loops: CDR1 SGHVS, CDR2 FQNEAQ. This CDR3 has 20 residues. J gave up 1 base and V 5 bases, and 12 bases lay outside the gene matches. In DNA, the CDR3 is TGTGCCAGCAGCCCGAGGGGACTAGCGGGGGGGCCGTCTGGCACAGATACGCAGTATTTT. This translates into CASSPRGLAGGPSGTDTQYF.

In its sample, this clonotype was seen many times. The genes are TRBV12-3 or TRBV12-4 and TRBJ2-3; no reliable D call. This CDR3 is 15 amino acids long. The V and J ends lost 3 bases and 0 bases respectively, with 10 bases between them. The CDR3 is CASSLKPPSTDTQYF. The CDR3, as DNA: TGTGCCAGCAGTTTGAAGCCACCTAGCACAGATACGCAGTATTTT.

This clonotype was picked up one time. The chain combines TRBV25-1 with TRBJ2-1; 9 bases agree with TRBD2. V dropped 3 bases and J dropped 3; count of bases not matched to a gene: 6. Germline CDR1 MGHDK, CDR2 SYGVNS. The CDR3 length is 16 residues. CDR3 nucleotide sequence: TGTGCCAGCAGTGATCCCGCGGGGGGGCTCTACAATGAGCAGTTCTTC. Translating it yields CASSDPAGGLYNEQFF.

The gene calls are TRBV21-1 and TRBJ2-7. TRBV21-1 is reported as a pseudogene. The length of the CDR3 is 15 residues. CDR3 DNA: TGTGCCAGCAGCAAACCGCCTAGGAGGTCCTACGAGCAGTACGTC. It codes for CASSKPPRRSYEQYV.

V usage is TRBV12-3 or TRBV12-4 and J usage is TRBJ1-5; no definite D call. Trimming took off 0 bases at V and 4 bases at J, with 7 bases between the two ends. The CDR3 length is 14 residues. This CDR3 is CASSLATVNQPQHF. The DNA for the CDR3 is TGTGCCAGCAGTTTAGCGACCGTGAATCAGCCCCAGCATTTT.

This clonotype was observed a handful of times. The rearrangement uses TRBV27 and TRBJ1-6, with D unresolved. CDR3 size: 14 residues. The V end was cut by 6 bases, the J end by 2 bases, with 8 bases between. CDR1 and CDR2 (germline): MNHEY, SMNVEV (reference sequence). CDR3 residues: CASRGGPYNSPLHF. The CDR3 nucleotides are TGTGCCAGCAGGGGCGGGCCCTATAATTCACCCCTCCACTTT.